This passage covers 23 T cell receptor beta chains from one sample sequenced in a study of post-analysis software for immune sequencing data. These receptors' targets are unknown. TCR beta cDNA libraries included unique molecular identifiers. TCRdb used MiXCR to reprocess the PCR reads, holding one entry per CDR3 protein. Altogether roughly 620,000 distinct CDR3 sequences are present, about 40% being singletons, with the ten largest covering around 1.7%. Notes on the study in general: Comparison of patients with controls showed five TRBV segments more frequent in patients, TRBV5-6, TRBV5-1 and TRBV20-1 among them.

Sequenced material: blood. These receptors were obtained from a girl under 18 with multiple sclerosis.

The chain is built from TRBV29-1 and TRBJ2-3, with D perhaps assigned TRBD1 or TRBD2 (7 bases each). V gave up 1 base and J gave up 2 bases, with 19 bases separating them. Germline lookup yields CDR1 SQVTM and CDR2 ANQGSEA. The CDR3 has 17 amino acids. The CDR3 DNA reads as TGCAGCGTTGAAGGTGACAGGGAGGGAGGACACACAGATACGCAGTATTTT. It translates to CSVEGDREGGHTDTQYF.

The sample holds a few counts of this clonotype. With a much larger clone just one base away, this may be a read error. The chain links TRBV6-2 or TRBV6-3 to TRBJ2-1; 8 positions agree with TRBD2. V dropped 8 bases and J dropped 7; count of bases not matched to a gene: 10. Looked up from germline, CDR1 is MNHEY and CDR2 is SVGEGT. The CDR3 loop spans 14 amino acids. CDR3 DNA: TGTGCCAGCGAATCGGGGGGACTAGGTAATGAGCAGTTCTTC. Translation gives CASESGGLGNEQFF.

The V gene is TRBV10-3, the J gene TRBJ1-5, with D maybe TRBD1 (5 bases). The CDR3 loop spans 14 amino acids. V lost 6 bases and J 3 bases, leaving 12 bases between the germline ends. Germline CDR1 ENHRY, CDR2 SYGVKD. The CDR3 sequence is CAISADNYNQPQHF. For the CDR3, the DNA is TGTGCCATCAGCGCGGACAACTACAATCAGCCCCAGCATTTT.

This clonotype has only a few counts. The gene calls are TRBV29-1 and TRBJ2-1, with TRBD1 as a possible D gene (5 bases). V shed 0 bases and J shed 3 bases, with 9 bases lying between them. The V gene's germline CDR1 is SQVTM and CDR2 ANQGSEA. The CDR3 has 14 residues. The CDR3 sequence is CSVEEGRGYNEQFF. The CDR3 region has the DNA TGCAGCGTTGAAGAGGGTAGGGGCTACAATGAGCAGTTCTTC.

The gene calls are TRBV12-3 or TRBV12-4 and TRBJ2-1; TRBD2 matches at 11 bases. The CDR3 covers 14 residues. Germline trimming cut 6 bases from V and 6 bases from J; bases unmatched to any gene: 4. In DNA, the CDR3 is TGTGCCAGCAGGGGACTAGCGGACGGCAATGAGCAGTTCTTC. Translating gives CASRGLADGNEQFF.

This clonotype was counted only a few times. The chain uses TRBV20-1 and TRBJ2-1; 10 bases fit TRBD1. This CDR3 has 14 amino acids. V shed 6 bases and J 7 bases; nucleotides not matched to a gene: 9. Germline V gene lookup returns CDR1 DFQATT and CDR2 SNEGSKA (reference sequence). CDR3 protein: CSALPGQGQNEQFF. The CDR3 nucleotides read TGCAGTGCCCTGCCGGGACAGGGGCAAAATGAGCAGTTCTTC.

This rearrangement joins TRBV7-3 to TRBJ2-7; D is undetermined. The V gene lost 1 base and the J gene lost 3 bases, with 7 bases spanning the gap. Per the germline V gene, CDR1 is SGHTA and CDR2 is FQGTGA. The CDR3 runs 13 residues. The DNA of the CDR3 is TGTGCCAGCAGCTTAAACGATGACTACGAGCAGTACTTC. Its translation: CASSLNDDYEQYF. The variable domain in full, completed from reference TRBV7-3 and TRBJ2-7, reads GAGVSQTPSNKVTEKGKYVELRCDPISGHTALYWYRQSLGQGPEFLIYFQGTGAADDSGLPNDRFFAVRPEGSVSTLKIQRTERGDSAVYLCASSLNDDYEQYFGPGTRLTVT.

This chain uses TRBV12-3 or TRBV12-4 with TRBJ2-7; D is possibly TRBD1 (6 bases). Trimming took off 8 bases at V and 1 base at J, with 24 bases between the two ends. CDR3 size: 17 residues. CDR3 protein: CASSPLGPGTLSYEQYF. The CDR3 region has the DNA TGTGCCAGCTCTCCCTTAGGCCCCGGGACACTATCCTACGAGCAGTACTTC.

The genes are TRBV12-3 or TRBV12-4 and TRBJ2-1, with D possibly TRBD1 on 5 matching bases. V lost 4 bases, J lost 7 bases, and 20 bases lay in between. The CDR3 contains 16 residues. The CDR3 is CASSSKGEVRQNEQFF. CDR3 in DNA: TGTGCCAGCAGTTCCAAAGGGGAAGTAAGGCAGAATGAGCAGTTCTTC.

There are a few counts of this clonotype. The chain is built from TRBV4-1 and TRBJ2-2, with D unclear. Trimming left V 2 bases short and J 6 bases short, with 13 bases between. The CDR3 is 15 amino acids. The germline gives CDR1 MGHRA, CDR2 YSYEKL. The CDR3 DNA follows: TGCGCCAGCAGCCAATCTTCTGGGGTCCCCGGGGAGCTGTTTTTT. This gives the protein CASSQSSGVPGELFF.

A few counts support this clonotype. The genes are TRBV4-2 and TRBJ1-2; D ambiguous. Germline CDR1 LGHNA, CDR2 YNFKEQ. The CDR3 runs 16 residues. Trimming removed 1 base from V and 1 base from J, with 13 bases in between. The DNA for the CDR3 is TGTGCCAGCAGCCAAGGAGGCAGGACCGTTAACTATGGCTACACCTTC. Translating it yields CASSQGGRTVNYGYTF.

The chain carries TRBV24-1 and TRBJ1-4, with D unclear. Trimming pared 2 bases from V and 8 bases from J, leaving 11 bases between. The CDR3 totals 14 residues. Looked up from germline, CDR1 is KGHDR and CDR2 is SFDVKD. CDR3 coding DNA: TGTGCCACCAGTGATTCCTGGGTTTCGGAAAAACTGTTTTTT. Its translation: CATSDSWVSEKLFF.

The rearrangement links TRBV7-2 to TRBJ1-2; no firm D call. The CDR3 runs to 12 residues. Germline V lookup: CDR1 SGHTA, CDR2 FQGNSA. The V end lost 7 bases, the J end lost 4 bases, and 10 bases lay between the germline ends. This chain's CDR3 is CASTTPTYGYTF. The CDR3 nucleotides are TGTGCCAGCACCACTCCGACCTATGGCTACACCTTC.

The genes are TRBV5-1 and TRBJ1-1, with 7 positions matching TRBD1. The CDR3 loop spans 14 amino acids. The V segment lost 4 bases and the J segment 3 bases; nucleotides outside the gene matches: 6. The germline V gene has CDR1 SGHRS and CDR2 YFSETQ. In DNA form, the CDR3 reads TGCGCCAGCAGCGTAACAGGGGAGGACACTGAAGCTTTCTTT. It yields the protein CASSVTGEDTEAFF.

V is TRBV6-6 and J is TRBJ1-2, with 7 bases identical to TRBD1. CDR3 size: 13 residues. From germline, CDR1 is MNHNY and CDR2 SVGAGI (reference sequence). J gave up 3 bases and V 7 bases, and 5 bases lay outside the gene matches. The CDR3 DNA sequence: TGTGCCAGCACCTCAGGGGGGGACTATGGCTACACCTTC. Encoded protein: CASTSGGDYGYTF.

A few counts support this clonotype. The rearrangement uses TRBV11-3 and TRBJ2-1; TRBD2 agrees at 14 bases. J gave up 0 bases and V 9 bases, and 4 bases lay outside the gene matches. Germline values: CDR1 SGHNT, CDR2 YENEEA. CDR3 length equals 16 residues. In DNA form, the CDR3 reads TGTGCCAGTCGACTAGCGGGAGGGCCCTCCTACAATGAGCAGTTCTTC. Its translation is CASRLAGGPSYNEQFF.

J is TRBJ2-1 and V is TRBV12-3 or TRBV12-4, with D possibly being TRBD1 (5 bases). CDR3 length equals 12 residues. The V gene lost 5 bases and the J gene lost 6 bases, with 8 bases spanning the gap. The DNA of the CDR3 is TGTGCCAGCAGTGATGGGGCCAATGAGCAGTTCTTC. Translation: CASSDGANEQFF.

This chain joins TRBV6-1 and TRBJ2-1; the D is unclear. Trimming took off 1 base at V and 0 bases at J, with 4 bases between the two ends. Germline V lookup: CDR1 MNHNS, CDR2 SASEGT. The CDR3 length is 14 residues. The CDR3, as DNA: TGTGCCAGCAGTGAAGTTGGCTCCTACAATGAGCAGTTCTTC. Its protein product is CASSEVGSYNEQFF.

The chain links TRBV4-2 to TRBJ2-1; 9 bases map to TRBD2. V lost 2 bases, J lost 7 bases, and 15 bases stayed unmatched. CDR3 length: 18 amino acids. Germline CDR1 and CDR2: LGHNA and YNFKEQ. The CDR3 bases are TGTGCCAGCAGCCAACTAAGGGGCGGGAGGGCCGTTTTAAATGAGCAGTTCTTC. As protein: CASSQLRGGRAVLNEQFF.

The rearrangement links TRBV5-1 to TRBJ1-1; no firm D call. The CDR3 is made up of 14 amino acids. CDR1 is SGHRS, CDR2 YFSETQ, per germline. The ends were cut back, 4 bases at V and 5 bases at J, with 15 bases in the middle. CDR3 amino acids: CASSPGGKRTEAFF. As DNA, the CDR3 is TGCGCCAGCAGCCCCGGAGGAAAACGGACTGAAGCTTTCTTT.

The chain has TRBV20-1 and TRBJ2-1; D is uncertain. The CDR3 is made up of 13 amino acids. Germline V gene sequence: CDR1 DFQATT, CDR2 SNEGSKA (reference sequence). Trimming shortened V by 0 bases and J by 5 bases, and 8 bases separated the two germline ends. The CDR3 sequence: CSARERPDNEQFF. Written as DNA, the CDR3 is TGCAGTGCTAGAGAAAGACCCGACAATGAGCAGTTCTTC.

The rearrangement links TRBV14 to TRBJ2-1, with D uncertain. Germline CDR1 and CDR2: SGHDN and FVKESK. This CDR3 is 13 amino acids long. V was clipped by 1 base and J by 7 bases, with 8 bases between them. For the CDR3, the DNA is TGTGCCAGCAGCCAAGGACGGCTTAATGAGCAGTTCTTC. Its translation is CASSQGRLNEQFF.

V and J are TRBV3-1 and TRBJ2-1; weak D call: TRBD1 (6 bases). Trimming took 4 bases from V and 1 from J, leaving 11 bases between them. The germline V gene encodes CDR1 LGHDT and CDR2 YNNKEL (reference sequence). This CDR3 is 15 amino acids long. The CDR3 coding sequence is TGTGCCAGCAGCCGGACAGCGGTTTCCTACAATGAGCAGTTCTTC. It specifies CASSRTAVSYNEQFF.